The 9 T cell receptor beta chains below all came from one sample that was sequenced in a study of response to subunit inactivated influenza vaccine. A single record per CDR3 protein comes from TCRdb applying MiXCR to the RT-PCR reads. The sample yields approximately 200,000 distinct CDR3 sequences, under 15% seen once. The source material was CD8+ T cells sorted from PBMCs, sampled about 5 days after vaccination. These receptor sequences come from a man over 45 who received an inactivated influenza vaccine.

This clonotype was seen more than once but under ten times. The gene calls are TRBV27 and TRBJ2-7; 7 nucleotides line up with TRBD2. Germline loops: CDR1 MNHEY, CDR2 SMNVEV (reference sequence). This CDR3 region has 16 residues. The junction had 10 bases not matched to a gene; V was cut back by 2 bases and J by 3 bases. The DNA for the CDR3 is TGTGCCAGCAGTTTAGTTGGGGGAGGGCTTATCTACGAGCAGTACTTC. Its protein is CASSLVGGGLIYEQYF.

This clonotype was seen only a few times. The chain is built from TRBV4-2 and TRBJ2-7; 7 nucleotides align to TRBD1. V lost 0 bases, J lost 0 bases, and 2 bases stayed unmatched. This CDR3 region has 15 residues. CDR1 LGHNA and CDR2 YNFKEQ come from the germline V gene. This chain's CDR3 is CASSQDTGASYEQYF. DNA of the CDR3: TGTGCCAGCAGCCAAGATACAGGGGCCTCCTACGAGCAGTACTTC.

Only a few counts were recorded for this clonotype. The genes are TRBV4-1 and TRBJ2-7; perhaps TRBD1 as D (5 bases). This CDR3 contains 15 residues. CDR1 and CDR2 (germline): MGHRA, YSYEKL. Trimming removed 1 base at V and 5 bases at J, with 15 bases between. This CDR3 is CASSQGLSGAHEQYF. The CDR3 bases are TGCGCCAGCAGCCAAGGTCTGTCTGGGGCCCACGAGCAGTACTTC.

Ten or more counts support this clonotype. The genes are TRBV4-3 and TRBJ2-1, with TRBD2 as a possible D gene (7 bases). Germline V CDR1 and CDR2: LGHNA, YSLEER. CDR3 size: 14 residues. Trimming pared 1 base from V and 7 bases from J, leaving 11 bases between. As DNA, the CDR3 is TGCGCCAGCAGCCAAGGGGGGGGCAGGAATGAGCAGTTCTTC. Translated: CASSQGGGRNEQFF.

The chain uses TRBV20-1 and TRBJ2-5; TRBD1 agrees at 7 bases. Germline CDR1 reads DFQATT; CDR2 reads SNEGSKA (reference sequence). The CDR3 is 15 residues long. J lost 4 bases, V lost 3 bases, and 11 bases had no gene match. The CDR3 sequence: CSASPTGLTGETQYF. Written as DNA, the CDR3 is TGCAGTGCTAGCCCGACAGGGCTCACGGGAGAGACCCAGTACTTC.

This clonotype appeared a few times. The chain combines TRBV7-9 with TRBJ2-1; maybe TRBD1 (5 bases). V lost 2 bases and J 2 bases, leaving 10 bases between the germline ends. The CDR3 runs 15 residues. The germline gives CDR1 SEHNR, CDR2 FQNEAQ (reference sequence). CDR3: CASSLNEGAYNEQFF. The CDR3, as DNA: TGTGCCAGCAGCTTAAACGAAGGGGCCTACAATGAGCAGTTCTTC. Drawing the rest from reference TRBV7-9 and TRBJ2-1, the complete variable domain is DTGVSQNPRHKITKRGQNVTFRCDPISEHNRLYWYRQTLGQGPEFLTYFQNEAQLEKSRLLSDRFSAERPKGSFSTLEIQRTEQGDSAMYLCASSLNEGAYNEQFFGPGTRLTVL.

The chain combines TRBV27 with TRBJ2-7; 10 bases agree with TRBD1. This CDR3 has 17 amino acids. CDR1 is MNHEY and CDR2 is SMNVEV in the germline V gene (reference sequence). J gave up 7 bases and V 0 bases, and 12 bases lay outside the gene matches. The DNA for the CDR3 is TGTGCCAGCAGTTTATCCGCCGGAGACAGGGGGCCAAGGGAGCAGTACTTC. Amino acids: CASSLSAGDRGPREQYF.

This clonotype has just a few counts. The chain has TRBV20-1 and TRBJ1-5; no reliable D call. The V gene lost 0 bases and the J gene lost 3 bases, with 12 bases spanning the gap. Germline assignment: CDR1 DFQATT and CDR2 SNEGSKA (reference sequence). The CDR3 has 15 amino acids. The CDR3 sequence: CSARDQLAPNQPQHF. CDR3 in DNA: TGCAGTGCTAGAGACCAGTTGGCTCCCAATCAGCCCCAGCATTTT.

The V call is TRBV29-1, the J call TRBJ2-3; 11 positions agree with TRBD2. Germline loops: CDR1 SQVTM, CDR2 ANQGSEA. This CDR3 has 15 amino acids. J was trimmed by 3 bases and V by 4 bases; bases with no gene match: 6. DNA for the CDR3: TGCAGCGTTGTAAGGCTAGCGGGGGGAACAGATACGCAGTATTTT. Translating gives CSVVRLAGGTDTQYF.